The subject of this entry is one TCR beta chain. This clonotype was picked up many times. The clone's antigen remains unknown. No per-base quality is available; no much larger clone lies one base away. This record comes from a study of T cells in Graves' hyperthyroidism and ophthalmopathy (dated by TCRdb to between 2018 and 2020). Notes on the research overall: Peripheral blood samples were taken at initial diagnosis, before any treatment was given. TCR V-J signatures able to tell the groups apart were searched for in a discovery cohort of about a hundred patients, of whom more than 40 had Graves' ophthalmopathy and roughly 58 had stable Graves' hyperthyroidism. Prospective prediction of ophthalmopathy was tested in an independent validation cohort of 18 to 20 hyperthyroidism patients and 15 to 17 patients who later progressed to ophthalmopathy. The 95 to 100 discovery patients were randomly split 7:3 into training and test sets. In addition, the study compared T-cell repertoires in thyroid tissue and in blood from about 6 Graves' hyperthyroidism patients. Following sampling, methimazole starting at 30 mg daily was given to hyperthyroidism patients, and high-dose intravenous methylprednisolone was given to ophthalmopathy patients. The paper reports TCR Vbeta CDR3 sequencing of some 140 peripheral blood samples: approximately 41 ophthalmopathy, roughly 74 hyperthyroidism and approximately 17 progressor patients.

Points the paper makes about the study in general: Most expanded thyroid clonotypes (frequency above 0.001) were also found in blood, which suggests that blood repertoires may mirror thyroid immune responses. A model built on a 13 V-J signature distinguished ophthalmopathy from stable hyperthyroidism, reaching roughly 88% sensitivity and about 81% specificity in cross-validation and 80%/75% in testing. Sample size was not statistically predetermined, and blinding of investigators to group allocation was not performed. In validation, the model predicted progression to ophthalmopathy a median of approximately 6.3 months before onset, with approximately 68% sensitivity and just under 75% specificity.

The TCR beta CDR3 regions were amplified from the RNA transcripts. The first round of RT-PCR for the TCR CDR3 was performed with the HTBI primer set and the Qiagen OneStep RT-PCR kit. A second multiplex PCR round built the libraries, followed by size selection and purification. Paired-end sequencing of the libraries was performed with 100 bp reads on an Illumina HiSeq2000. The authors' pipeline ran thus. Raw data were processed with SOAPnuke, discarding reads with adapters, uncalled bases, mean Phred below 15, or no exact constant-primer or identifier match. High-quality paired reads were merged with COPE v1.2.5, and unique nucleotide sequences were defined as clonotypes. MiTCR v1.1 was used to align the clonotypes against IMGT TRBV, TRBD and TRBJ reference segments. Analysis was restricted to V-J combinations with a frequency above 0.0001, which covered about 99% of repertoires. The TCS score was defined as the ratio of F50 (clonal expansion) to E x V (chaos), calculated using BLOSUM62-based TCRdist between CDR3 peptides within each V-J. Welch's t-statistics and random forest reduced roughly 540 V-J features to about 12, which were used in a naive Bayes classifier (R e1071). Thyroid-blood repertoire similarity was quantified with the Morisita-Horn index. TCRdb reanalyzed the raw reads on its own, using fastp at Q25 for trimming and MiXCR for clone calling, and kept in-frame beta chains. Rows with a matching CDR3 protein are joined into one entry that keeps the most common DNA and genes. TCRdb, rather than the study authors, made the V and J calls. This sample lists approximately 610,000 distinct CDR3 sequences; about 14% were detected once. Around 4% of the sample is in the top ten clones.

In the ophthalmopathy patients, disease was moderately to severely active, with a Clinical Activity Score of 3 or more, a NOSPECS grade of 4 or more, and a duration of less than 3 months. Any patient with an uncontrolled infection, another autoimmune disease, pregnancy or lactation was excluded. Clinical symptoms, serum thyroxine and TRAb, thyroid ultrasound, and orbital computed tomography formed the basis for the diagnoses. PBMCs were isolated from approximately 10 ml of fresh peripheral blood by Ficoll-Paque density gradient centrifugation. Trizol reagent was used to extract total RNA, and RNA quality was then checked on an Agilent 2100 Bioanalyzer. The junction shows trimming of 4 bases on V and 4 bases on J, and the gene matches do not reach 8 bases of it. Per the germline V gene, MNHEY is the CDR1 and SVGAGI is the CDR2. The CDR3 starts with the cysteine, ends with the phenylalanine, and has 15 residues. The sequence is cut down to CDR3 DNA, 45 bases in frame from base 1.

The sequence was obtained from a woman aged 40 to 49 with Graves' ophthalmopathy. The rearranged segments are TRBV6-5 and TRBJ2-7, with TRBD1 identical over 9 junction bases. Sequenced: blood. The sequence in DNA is TGTGCCAGCAGTTTCCGACAGGGGGGAAGTTACGAGCAGTACTTC. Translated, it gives CASSFRQGGSYEQYF.